These 4 T cell receptor beta chains were sequenced from one sample in a study of blood T cell repertoires in COVID-19. The table came from immunoSEQ multiplex PCR; TCRdb's copy has only in-frame clones and leaves some out. The table records under 250,000 clones, about four fifths of them present only once. The sample taken for sequencing was peripheral blood. The receptors stem from a man aged 30 to 45 who had recovered from COVID-19.

CDR3 bases: TGTGCCAGCAGCGCCCCCACTTTCGGGGAGCTGTTTTTT. Its protein product is CASSAPTFGELFF. The V and J genes are TRBV9 and TRBJ2-2, with unresolved D. V was shortened by 3 bases and J by 7 bases, with 10 bases between the two germline ends. From germline, CDR1 is SGDLS and CDR2 YYNGEE. The length of the CDR3 is 13 residues.

The V and J genes are TRBV7-3 and TRBJ1-1; 9 bases match TRBD1. The junction had 7 bases not matched to a gene; V was cut back by 0 bases and J by 5 bases. The CDR3 sequence is 16 residues long. CDR1 is SGHTA and CDR2 is FQGTGA in the germline V gene. This CDR3 is CASSLTGTGKRTEAFF. As DNA, the CDR3 is TGTGCCAGCAGCTTAACCGGGACAGGGAAGAGGACTGAAGCTTTCTTT.

This sequence joins TRBV5-1 and TRBJ2-5; 8 positions agree with TRBD2. Germline V lookup: CDR1 SGHRS, CDR2 YFSETQ. The CDR3 loop spans 14 amino acids. Trimming at V came to 5 bases and at J to 2 bases, leaving 5 bases not matched to a gene. CDR3 DNA: TGCGCCAGCAGTTACGGGGGGGAACAAGAGACCCAGTACTTC. Translating it yields CASSYGGEQETQYF.

This rearrangement joins TRBV29-1 to TRBJ2-1, with 14 bases identical to TRBD2. Germline loops: CDR1 SQVTM, CDR2 ANQGSEA. The CDR3 is 15 residues long. The V and J ends lost 7 bases and 7 bases, in that order; junction bases with no gene match: 9. Written as DNA, the CDR3 is TGCAGCGGGGCCCCGGGACTAGCGGGGGTAAATGAGCAGTTCTTC. Its protein product is CSGAPGLAGVNEQFF.